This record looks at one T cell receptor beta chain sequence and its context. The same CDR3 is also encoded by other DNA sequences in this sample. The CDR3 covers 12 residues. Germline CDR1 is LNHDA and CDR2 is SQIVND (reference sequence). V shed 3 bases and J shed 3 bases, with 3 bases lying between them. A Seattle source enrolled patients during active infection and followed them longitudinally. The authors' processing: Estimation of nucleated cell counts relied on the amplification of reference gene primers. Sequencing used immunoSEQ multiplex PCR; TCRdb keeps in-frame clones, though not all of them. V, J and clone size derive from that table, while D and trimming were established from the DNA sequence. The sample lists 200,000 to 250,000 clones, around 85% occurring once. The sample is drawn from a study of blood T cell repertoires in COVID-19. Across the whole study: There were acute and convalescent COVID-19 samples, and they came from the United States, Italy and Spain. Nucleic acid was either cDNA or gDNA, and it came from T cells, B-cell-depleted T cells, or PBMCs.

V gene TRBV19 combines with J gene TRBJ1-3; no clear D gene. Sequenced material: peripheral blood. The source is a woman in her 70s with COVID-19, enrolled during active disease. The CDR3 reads CASSIRGNTIYF. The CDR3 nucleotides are TGTGCCAGTAGTATCCGTGGAAACACCATATATTTT.